A selection of T cell receptor beta chains follows, all from one sample in a study of sequential checkpoint blockade in melanoma. Sequencing used immunoSEQ multiplex PCR; TCRdb keeps in-frame clones, though not all of them. The sample yields about 4,700 clones, less than 25% seen once. The source material was tumor tissue (inferred from file names), sampled from a patient given nivolumab and ipilimumab in sequence. Receptor source: a human donor with melanoma. The CDR3 runs from the conserved cysteine through the conserved F or W. A D gene is named only where the DNA matches it firmly. Only some rows state a clone size, as once, few, many or a class for expanded clones.

>-|few|TRBJ2-7|TRBV6-8
CASSYLPPGHRSHEQYF
TGTGCCAGCAGTTACCTCCCCCCGGGTCACAGGTCTCACGAGCAGTACTTC
>-|few|TRBJ1-5|TRBV30
CAWSSQDNQPQHF
TGTGCCTGGAGTAGTCAGGACAATCAGCCCCAGCATTTT
>TRBD1|once|TRBJ2-1|TRBV19
CASGTGVWDEQFF
TGTGCCAGTGGGACAGGGGTATGGGATGAGCAGTTCTTC
>TRBD2|once|TRBJ2-7|TRBV5-1
CASSSSTGRDVEQYF
TGCGCCAGCAGCTCCTCCACGGGGAGGGATGTCGAGCAGTACTTC
>TRBD1|-|TRBJ2-1|TRBV14
CASSLLPGQGDNEQFF
TGTGCCAGCAGCCTTCTCCCGGGACAGGGGGATAATGAGCAGTTCTTC
>-|few|TRBJ2-3|TRBV9
CASSVDGGRLTDTQYF
TGTGCCAGCAGCGTAGATGGAGGCAGGCTCACAGATACGCAGTATTTT
>-|few|TRBJ2-7|TRBV9
CASSVEPGVMKQYF
TGTGCCAGCAGCGTCGAACCGGGGGTCATGAAGCAGTACTTC
>TRBD1|-|TRBJ2-1|TRBV29-1
CSVEGQGRAGEQFF
TGCAGCGTTGAGGGACAGGGGCGAGCGGGTGAGCAGTTCTTC
>-|few|TRBJ1-2|TRBV6-7
CASSVTVGYTF
TGTGCCAGCAGTGTAACAGTAGGCTACACCTTC
>-|-|TRBJ1-3|TRBV6-8
CASLPLDSAGNTIYF
TGTGCCAGCTTACCCCTGGACAGCGCCGGAAACACCATATATTTT
>-|few|TRBJ1-3|TRBV6-8
CASRSRGTENTIYF
TGTGCCAGCAGGTCCAGGGGTACGGAAAACACCATATATTTT
>TRBD2|medium-sized|TRBJ2-1|TRBV11-3
CASSYGGGINEQFF
TGTGCCAGCAGCTATGGCGGGGGGATCAATGAGCAGTTCTTC
>-|few|TRBJ1-1|TRBV1
CASSQEYQNTEAFF
TGCGCCAGCAGCCAAGAGTATCAGAACACTGAAGCTTTCTTT
>-|many|TRBJ1-2|TRBV11-3
CASSPTQDSGGYTF
TGTGCCAGCAGCCCTACACAGGATTCTGGGGGCTACACCTTC
>TRBD1|-|TRBJ2-2|TRBV6-8
CASSDGTGNTGELFF
TGTGCCAGCAGTGATGGGACAGGGAACACCGGGGAGCTGTTTTTT
>-|many|TRBJ1-5|TRBV7-2
CASGTRGNQPQHF
TGTGCCAGCGGTACTAGGGGGAATCAGCCCCAGCATTTT
>-|medium-sized|TRBJ1-6|TRBV11-3
CASSLGGRNSPLHF
TGTGCCAGCAGCTTAGGGGGTCGGAATTCACCCCTCCACTTT
>-|few|TRBJ2-7|TRBV6-8
CASSSLGDNEQYF
TGTGCCAGCAGTTCCCTCGGGGATAACGAGCAGTACTTC
>-|-|TRBJ2-1|TRBV30
CAWSEVWSSYNEQFF
TGTGCCTGGAGTGAGGTTTGGTCCTCCTACAATGAGCAGTTCTTC
>TRBD2|-|TRBJ2-5|TRBV9
CASSVPSGGLLHF
TGTGCCAGCAGCGTACCTTCGGGGGGGCTACTCCACTTC
>TRBD1|medium-sized|TRBJ1-2|TRBV28
CASTIGGTANYGYTF
TGTGCCAGCACCATAGGGGGGACAGCTAACTATGGCTACACCTTC
>-|-|TRBJ1-2|TRBV6-8
CASKRENYGYTF
TGTGCCAGCAAGCGGGAGAACTATGGCTACACCTTC
>-|-|TRBJ2-3|TRBV6-8
CASDATIQVSTDTQYF
TGTGCCAGCGACGCAACAATTCAGGTTAGCACAGATACGCAGTATTTT
>-|-|TRBJ1-5|TRBV9
CASSSLGNGQPQHF
TGTGCCAGCAGTAGCCTAGGGAACGGTCAGCCCCAGCATTTT
>-|medium-sized|TRBJ2-3|TRBV11-3
CASSLLAGTTDTQYF
TGTGCCAGCAGCTTACTGGCGGGGACGACAGATACGCAGTATTTT
>-|medium-sized|TRBJ2-3|TRBV11-3
CASRFGPSTDTQYF
TGTGCCAGCAGATTCGGGCCCTCCACAGATACGCAGTATTTT
>-|few|TRBJ2-5|TRBV25-1
CASSAPGWGETQYF
TGTGCCAGCAGTGCCCCAGGGTGGGGGGAGACCCAGTACTTC
>TRBD1|-|TRBJ2-2|TRBV6-8
CASSYSGTGMGGELFF
TGTGCCAGCAGTTATTCCGGGACAGGGATGGGCGGGGAGCTGTTTTTT
>-|few|TRBJ1-3|TRBV30
CAWSITSGNTIYF
TGTGCCTGGAGCATAACCTCTGGAAACACCATATATTTT
>TRBD1|medium-sized|TRBJ2-7|TRBV6-8
CASSYGQGGVYEQYF
TGTGCCAGCAGTTACGGACAGGGTGGAGTCTACGAGCAGTACTTC
>TRBD2|medium-sized|TRBJ2-1|TRBV11-3
CASSSDVGGSSYNEQFF
TGTGCCAGCAGCTCAGACGTCGGGGGGAGCTCCTACAATGAGCAGTTCTTC
>-|few|TRBJ1-2|TRBV9
CASSVEADYGYTF
TGTGCCAGCAGCGTAGAAGCCGACTATGGCTACACCTTC
>-|-|TRBJ2-7|TRBV19
CASSKAGATQYEQYF
TGTGCCAGTAGTAAGGCGGGGGCAACCCAATACGAGCAGTACTTC
>-|many|TRBJ2-3|TRBV11-3
CASSLYGGAKTDTQYF
TGTGCCAGCAGCTTATACGGGGGAGCCAAGACAGATACGCAGTATTTT
>TRBD1|medium-sized|TRBJ1-6|TRBV11-3
CASSSDRGYNSPLHF
TGTGCCAGCAGCTCTGACAGGGGTTATAATTCACCCCTCCACTTT
>TRBD2|medium-sized|TRBJ2-7|TRBV6-8
CASSSTSGVSYEQYF
TGTGCCAGCAGTTCTACTAGCGGGGTGTCCTACGAGCAGTACTTC
>TRBD1|few|TRBJ1-1|TRBV6-8
CAIRQGAISEAFF
TGTGCCATCAGACAGGGGGCGATCTCTGAAGCTTTCTTT
>-|-|TRBJ2-3|TRBV11-3
CASSLSRDSTDTQYF
TGTGCCAGCAGCTTAAGCCGGGACAGCACAGATACGCAGTATTTT
>-|few|TRBJ1-1|TRBV28
CASRTIGGNRAEAFF
TGTGCCAGCAGAACTATCGGCGGGAATAGGGCTGAAGCTTTCTTT
>-|-|TRBJ1-6|TRBV14
CASSPLLKGSPLHF
TGTGCCAGCAGCCCGCTGCTGAAGGGTTCACCCCTCCACTTT
>TRBD1|few|TRBJ2-3|TRBV6-1
CASSEVGGGTDTQYF
TGTGCCAGCAGTGAAGTAGGGGGCGGCACAGATACGCAGTATTTT
>TRBD1|few|TRBJ2-1|TRBV11-3
CASSLGQGVGNEQFF
TGTGCCAGCAGCTTAGGGCAGGGGGTGGGGAATGAGCAGTTCTTC
>TRBD1|-|TRBJ1-1|TRBV5-1
CASSLQGTGSTEAFF
TGCGCCAGCAGCTTGCAAGGGACAGGCAGCACTGAAGCTTTCTTT
>TRBD2|few|TRBJ2-1|TRBV25-1
CASRGLGGGRFYNEQFF
TGTGCCAGCAGGGGACTAGGCGGGGGGCGGTTCTACAATGAGCAGTTCTTC
>-|-|TRBJ1-1|TRBV9
CASSVQTNTEAFF
TGTGCCAGCAGCGTACAGACGAACACTGAAGCTTTCTTT
>TRBD2|many|TRBJ2-1|TRBV11-3
CASSQRGASYNEQFF
TGTGCCAGCAGCCAGCGGGGGGCCTCCTACAATGAGCAGTTCTTC
>-|-|TRBJ2-1|TRBV18
CASLGGASSYNEQFF
TGTGCCAGCCTTGGGGGGGCTAGCTCCTACAATGAGCAGTTCTTC
>-|-|TRBJ2-7|TRBV28
CASSFLGTFSYEQYF
TGTGCCAGCAGTTTTTTGGGGACATTTTCCTACGAGCAGTACTTC
>-|-|TRBJ2-7|TRBV5-1
CASSLGGAQHEQYF
TGCGCCAGCAGCTTGGGCGGGGCCCAACACGAGCAGTACTTC
>-|-|TRBJ1-1|TRBV6-8
CASSPDPPEAFF
TGTGCCAGCAGTCCGGACCCTCCTGAAGCTTTCTTT